This T cell receptor (beta chain) originates from a study of shared clonotypes between healthy human individuals. V lost 2 bases and J lost 3, with 14 bases in between. Germline CDR1 and CDR2: SGHAT and FQNNGV. This CDR3 spans 15 amino acids. CD45RO-negative, CCR7-selected cells formed the naive CD8 fraction, which excluded terminally differentiated effector memory CD45RA+ cells. Sequenced by immunoSEQ multiplex PCR; TCRdb stores in-frame clones only, minus some. The sample contains about 580,000 clones, 98% of which appear only once. The source material was naive CD8+ T cells sorted from blood. V gene TRBV11-2 combines with J gene TRBJ2-7; D assignment may be TRBD1 or TRBD2 (5 bases each). The clonotype was recovered from a man between 25 and 39 years old in good health. Written as DNA, the CDR3 is TGTGCCAGCAGCTTATCAGCAGGGACGGTCTACGAGCAGTACTTC. Its translation is CASSLSAGTVYEQYF. Complete variable domain (other parts from reference TRBV11-2 and TRBJ2-7): EAGVAQSPRYKIIEKRQSVAFWCNPISGHATLYWYQQILGQGPKLLIQFQNNGVVDDSQLPKDRFSAERLKGVDSTLKIQPAKLEDSAVYLCASSLSAGTVYEQYFGPGTRLTVT.